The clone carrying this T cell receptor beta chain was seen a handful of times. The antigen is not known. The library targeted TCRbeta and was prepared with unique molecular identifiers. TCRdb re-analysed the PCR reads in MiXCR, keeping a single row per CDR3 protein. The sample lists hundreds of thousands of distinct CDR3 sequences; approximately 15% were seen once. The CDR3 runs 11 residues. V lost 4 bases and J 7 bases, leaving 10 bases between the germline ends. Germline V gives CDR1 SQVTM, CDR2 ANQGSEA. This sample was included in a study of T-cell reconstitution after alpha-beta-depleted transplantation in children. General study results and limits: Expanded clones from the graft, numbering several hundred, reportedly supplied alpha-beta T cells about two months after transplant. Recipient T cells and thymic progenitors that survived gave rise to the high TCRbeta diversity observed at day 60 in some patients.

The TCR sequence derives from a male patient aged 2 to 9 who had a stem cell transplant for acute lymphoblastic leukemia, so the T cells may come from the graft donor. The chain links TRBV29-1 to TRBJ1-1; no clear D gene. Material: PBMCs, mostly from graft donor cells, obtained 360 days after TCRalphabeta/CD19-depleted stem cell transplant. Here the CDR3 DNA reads TGCAGCGTTGTACCGGACCTTGAAGCTTTCTTT. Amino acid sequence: CSVVPDLEAFF. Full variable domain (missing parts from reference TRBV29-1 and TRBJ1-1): SAVISQKPSRDICQRGTSLTIQCQVDSQVTMMFWYRQQPGQSLTLIATANQGSEATYESGFVIDKFPISRPNLTFSTLTVSNMSPEDSSIYLCSVVPDLEAFFGQGTRLTVV.